This entry lists 4 T cell receptor beta chains sequenced from one sample in a study of patients and donors after allogeneic stem cell transplantation. TCRdb re-called the RT-PCR reads with MiXCR, one entry per CDR3 protein. The top ten hold more than 45% of the sample, which has 25,000 or so distinct CDR3 sequences, around 28% seen once. The sample consisted of blood, either unsorted or a sorted T cell fraction (not recorded which). Receptor source: a human donor who was either an allogeneic HSCT recipient or a stem cell or donor lymphocyte infusion donor (not recorded which). It is not recorded whose cells these are; they may come from a transplant donor.

The chain combines TRBV30 with TRBJ2-4, with D hard to call. This CDR3 has 11 amino acids. CDR1 and CDR2 (germline): GTSNPN, SVGIG (reference sequence). The V end was cut by 0 bases, the J end by 16 bases, with 13 bases between. DNA of the CDR3: TGTGCCTGGAGTGTAGAAATTCGGGTCTACTTC. Translating gives CAWSVEIRVYF.

This clonotype has at least ten counts. This chain joins TRBV12-3 or TRBV12-4 and TRBJ1-1; unclear D gene. This CDR3 has 13 amino acids. The germline V and J ends were trimmed by 2 bases and 2 bases, with 6 bases remaining between them. Here the CDR3 reads CASSLRENTEAFF. In DNA, the CDR3 is TGTGCCAGCAGTTTAAGGGAAAACACTGAAGCTTTCTTT.

The sample holds many counts of this clonotype. The chain employs TRBV5-1 and TRBJ1-4, with 10 bases identical to TRBD1. The CDR3 is 14 residues long. From germline, CDR1 is SGHRS and CDR2 YFSETQ. V was pared by 6 bases and J by 7 bases, with 6 bases of the junction left unmatched. CDR3 in amino acids: CASMTGTGVEKLFF. CDR3 nucleotide sequence: TGCGCCAGCATGACCGGGACAGGGGTTGAAAAACTGTTTTTT.

This sequence joins TRBV6-5 and TRBJ1-3, with a possible D match to TRBD1 (6 bases). Germline V CDR1 and CDR2: MNHEY, SVGAGI. Trimming removed 2 bases from V and 8 bases from J, with 10 bases in between. This CDR3 contains 13 residues. Here the CDR3 reads CASSYTGKHTIYF. For the CDR3, the DNA is TGTGCCAGCAGTTACACAGGGAAACACACCATATATTTT.